A selection of T cell receptor beta chains follows, all from one sample in a study of shared clonotypes between healthy human individuals. Only in-frame clones appear in the TCRdb table, and some are missing; sequencing was by immunoSEQ multiplex PCR. The sample has around 690,000 clones, about 92% seen once; the top ten hold 34%. Sequencing was performed on memory CD8+ T cells from PBMCs. Every receptor here comes from a man aged 18 to 30 in good health. Some clones in this sample may be carry-over from other donors' samples. CDR3s include the opening cysteine and the closing phenylalanine or tryptophan. D genes are given only for firm matches. Clone size is stated in some rows and not others, as once, few, many or a class when expanded.

J	D	V	size	CDR3	DNA
TRBJ2-7	NA	TRBV15	NA	CATSRVHRDYEQYF	TGTGCCACCAGCAGAGTGCATAGGGACTACGAGCAGTACTTC
TRBJ2-7	TRBD2	TRBV15	NA	CATSGRSGSVSYEQYF	TGTGCCACCAGCGGACGCAGCGGGAGTGTCTCCTACGAGCAGTACTTC
TRBJ1-3	TRBD1	TRBV7-9	NA	CASSLAPTGAGNTIYF	TGTGCCAGCAGCTTAGCCCCGACAGGGGCCGGAAACACCATATATTTT
TRBJ1-4	TRBD1	TRBV6-1	NA	CASSGGQGGNEKLFF	TGTGCCAGCAGTGGAGGACAGGGAGGAAATGAAAAACTGTTTTTT
TRBJ1-2	NA	TRBV19	NA	CASRPWDGLYGYTF	TGTGCCAGTAGACCCTGGGACGGACTATATGGCTACACCTTC
TRBJ2-7	NA	TRBV4-1	NA	CASSLQKEVGHPPYEQYF	TGCGCCAGCAGCCTTCAAAAGGAGGTTGGACACCCGCCCTACGAGCAGTACTTC
TRBJ1-2	TRBD1	TRBV29-1	NA	CSVEDLGQGFYGYTF	TGCAGCGTTGAAGATCTCGGACAGGGGTTCTATGGCTACACCTTC
TRBJ1-2	NA	TRBV5-5	few	CASSLNRAIYGYTF	TGTGCCAGCAGCTTGAACAGGGCGATCTATGGCTACACCTTC
TRBJ2-7	TRBD2	TRBV10-3	NA	CAISEAGTNYEQYF	TGTGCCATCAGTGAGGCCGGGACTAACTACGAGCAGTACTTC
TRBJ2-2	NA	TRBV7-9	NA	CASSAWRDIGELFF	TGTGCCAGCAGCGCCTGGAGGGACATCGGGGAGCTGTTTTTT
TRBJ1-2	NA	TRBV7-9	few	CASSSPPGQAGGYTF	TGTGCCAGCAGCTCCCCCCCGGGGCAGGCGGGGGGCTACACCTTC
TRBJ1-5	NA	TRBV4-1	few	CASSPGPGQPQHF	TGCGCCAGCAGCCCAGGACCCGGTCAGCCCCAGCATTTT
TRBJ2-2	TRBD2	TRBV7-9	NA	CASRGSRGSGRDTGELFF	TGTGCCAGCAGGGGATCTCGGGGGAGCGGGAGAGATACCGGGGAGCTGTTTTTT
TRBJ1-1	NA	TRBV28	NA	CASSFRGNTEAFF	TGTGCCAGCAGTTTCAGGGGAAACACTGAAGCTTTCTTT
TRBJ2-7	NA	TRBV7-2	NA	CASSLGREQYF	TGTGCCAGCAGTTTGGGAAGGGAGCAGTACTTC
TRBJ1-6	NA	TRBV6-1	NA	CASSEWRRTTRNSPLHF	TGTGCCAGCAGTGAATGGAGGCGAACAACACGTAATTCACCCCTCCACTTT
TRBJ2-1	TRBD1	TRBV27	NA	CASSSPGTGADEQFF	TGTGCCAGCAGTTCACCCGGGACAGGGGCGGATGAGCAGTTCTTC
TRBJ2-1	TRBD2	TRBV19	NA	CASSIDPWRELYNEQFF	TGTGCCAGTAGTATAGATCCCTGGCGGGAGCTCTACAATGAGCAGTTCTTC
TRBJ2-7	NA	TRBV6-5	NA	CASSYSSLALQYEQYF	TGTGCCAGCAGTTACTCGAGTCTAGCCCTCCAGTACGAGCAGTACTTC
TRBJ2-2	TRBD2	TRBV4-1	once	CASSQDPGRLAARNTGELFF	TGCGCCAGCAGCCAAGACCCCGGCCGACTAGCGGCTAGGAACACCGGGGAGCTGTTTTTT
TRBJ2-3	NA	TRBV7-9	NA	CASSLVGGEITDTQYF	TGTGCCAGCAGCTTAGTGGGGGGAGAAATCACAGATACGCAGTATTTT
TRBJ2-7	NA	TRBV29-1	NA	CSAQGSSEGYEQYF	TGCAGCGCCCAGGGGTCCTCGGAAGGTTACGAGCAGTACTTC
TRBJ2-7	TRBD2	TRBV27	NA	CASSLGRGGTYEQYF	TGTGCCAGCAGTTTAGGTCGCGGGGGGACATACGAGCAGTACTTC
TRBJ2-3	NA	TRBV7-8	NA	CASSSRGYDTQYF	TGTGCCAGCAGCTCCAGGGGCTACGATACGCAGTATTTT
TRBJ2-2	NA	TRBV19	NA	CASSIGVITGELFF	TGTGCCAGTAGTATAGGGGTAATCACCGGGGAGCTGTTTTTT
TRBJ2-2	NA	TRBV7-9	NA	CASSSPRGTGELFF	TGTGCCAGCAGCTCCCCTAGGGGCACCGGGGAGCTGTTTTTT
TRBJ1-2	NA	TRBV27	NA	CASSKGVRGGYTF	TGTGCCAGCAGCAAGGGGGTCAGGGGTGGCTACACCTTC
TRBJ2-5	NA	TRBV19	once	CASSPRQTQETQYF	TGTGCCAGTAGTCCCAGACAGACTCAAGAGACCCAGTACTTC
TRBJ1-2	NA	TRBV7-8	NA	CASSLSRSSNYGYTF	TGTGCCAGCAGCTTGAGCAGGAGCTCTAACTATGGCTACACCTTC
TRBJ2-7	NA	TRBV10-3	once	CAISEGGSYEQYF	TGTGCCATCAGTGAGGGGGGGTCCTACGAGCAGTACTTC
TRBJ2-7	NA	TRBV7-2	NA	CASSLGNSYEQYF	TGTGCCAGCAGCTTAGGGAACAGCTACGAGCAGTACTTC
TRBJ1-1	NA	TRBV15	once	CATSRDSPDMNTEAFF	TGTGCCACCAGCAGAGATAGTCCAGACATGAACACTGAAGCTTTCTTT
TRBJ2-7	NA	TRBV21-1	NA	CASSKVGPGGQYF	TGTGCCAGCAGCAAAGTTGGCCCAGGGGGGCAGTACTTC
TRBJ2-3	NA	TRBV28	once	CASSSRGGAAPPQYF	TGTGCCAGCAGTTCTCGGGGTGGAGCGGCTCCTCCGCAGTATTTT
TRBJ2-1	TRBD2	TRBV9	NA	CASSAPRHSGNIYNEQFF	TGTGCCAGCAGCGCGCCCCGTCATAGCGGGAATATCTACAATGAGCAGTTCTTC
TRBJ1-5	NA	TRBV21-1	NA	CASTKGGGCNQPQHF	TGTGCCAGCACCAAGGGCGGTGGCTGCAATCAGCCCCAGCATTTT
TRBJ2-7	TRBD2	TRBV27	NA	CATYSGTYEQYF	TGTGCCACCTATAGCGGGACGTACGAGCAGTACTTC
TRBJ2-7	TRBD2	TRBV4-2	NA	CASSQVTSGRYEQYF	TGTGCCAGCAGCCAAGTTACTAGCGGGAGGTACGAGCAGTACTTC
TRBJ2-7	TRBD2	TRBV27	NA	CASSAQGGRTYEQYF	TGTGCCAGCAGTGCCCAGGGCGGGAGAACCTACGAGCAGTACTTC
TRBJ2-7	TRBD1	TRBV28	NA	CASREDRGAEQYF	TGTGCCAGCAGGGAGGACAGGGGTGCCGAGCAGTACTTC
TRBJ2-1	TRBD2	TRBV7-9	NA	CASSLWGGDEQFF	TGTGCCAGCAGCTTATGGGGAGGGGATGAGCAGTTCTTC
TRBJ2-5	TRBD1	TRBV28	NA	CASSHHRGVQETQYF	TGTGCCAGCAGCCATCACAGGGGAGTCCAAGAGACCCAGTACTTC
TRBJ2-7	NA	TRBV4-2	NA	CASSQFVREPFPYEQYF	TGTGCCAGCAGCCAATTCGTCCGGGAGCCCTTTCCCTACGAGCAGTACTTC
TRBJ2-3	TRBD1	TRBV9	NA	CASSSRQGSTDTQYF	TGTGCCAGCAGCTCCCGACAGGGGAGCACAGATACGCAGTATTTT
TRBJ2-1	TRBD1	TRBV27	once	CASSLWYGTGSSEQFF	TGTGCCAGCAGTTTATGGTATGGGACAGGGTCGTCAGAGCAGTTCTTC
TRBJ2-7	NA	TRBV7-9	NA	CASSLNPSSPYEQYF	TGTGCCAGCAGCTTAAACCCTAGCTCCCCCTACGAGCAGTACTTC
TRBJ2-1	NA	TRBV6-1	NA	CASSENDWSSYNEQFF	TGTGCCAGCAGTGAAAACGACTGGAGCTCCTACAATGAGCAGTTCTTC
TRBJ1-5	NA	TRBV27	NA	CASSFRQNNQPQHF	TGTGCCAGCAGTTTTAGGCAGAACAATCAGCCCCAGCATTTT
TRBJ1-1	NA	TRBV29-1	once	CSVVSRGTEAFF	TGCAGCGTTGTTTCAAGGGGAACTGAAGCTTTCTTT
TRBJ2-7	TRBD1	TRBV7-9	NA	CASSSDRGYEQYF	TGTGCCAGCAGCTCGGACAGGGGCTACGAGCAGTACTTC
TRBJ2-7	NA	TRBV5-6	NA	CASSPVGWSYEQYF	TGTGCCAGCAGCCCGGTAGGGTGGTCCTACGAGCAGTACTTC
TRBJ2-7	NA	TRBV4-2	once	CASSQVVHSYEQYF	TGTGCCAGCAGCCAAGTGGTCCACTCCTACGAGCAGTACTTC
TRBJ1-1	NA	TRBV9	NA	CASSALNAGTEAFF	TGTGCCAGCAGCGCTCTGAACGCGGGCACTGAAGCTTTCTTT
TRBJ2-5	NA	TRBV6-5	once	CASSYSEMAQETQYF	TGTGCCAGCAGTTACTCGGAGATGGCTCAAGAGACCCAGTACTTC
TRBJ1-2	NA	TRBV5-6	NA	CASRGRGGDDYGYTF	TGTGCCAGCAGGGGAAGGGGCGGTGACGACTATGGCTACACCTTC
TRBJ2-5	TRBD1	TRBV6-5	NA	CASSPGQNQETQYF	TGTGCCAGCAGTCCGGGACAGAATCAAGAGACCCAGTACTTC